This is a list of T cell receptor beta chains from one sample in a study of cytomegalovirus exposure and HLA in healthy donors. This table comes from immunoSEQ multiplex PCR, and its TCRdb copy is limited to in-frame clones, with some not included. The data hold almost 65,000 clones, with 60% to 85% observed a single time. The sequencing input was PBMCs. Source of these receptors: a male donor in good health and CMV-seropositive. The CDR3 runs from the conserved cysteine through the conserved F or W. Fields, in order: J gene, V gene, CDR3 protein.

TRBJ2-3 TRBV7-2 CASSLVIPLQYF
TRBJ2-7 TRBV13 CASSLGAGVSFDYEQYF
TRBJ1-6 TRBV6-6 CASSYLDRAYNSPLHF
TRBJ2-7 TRBV27 CASSSLGTGAYEQYF
TRBJ2-5 TRBV7-7 CASSLIPGVQETQYF
TRBJ1-1 TRBV18 CASSLGQGNTEAFF
TRBJ1-2 TRBV19 CASSTYDRGGYGYTF
TRBJ2-7 TRBV11-2 CASSFFGGTSSYEQYF
TRBJ1-2 TRBV6-6 CASTSVGGGPNYGYTF
TRBJ2-7 TRBV5-6 CASSPDRGHEQYF
TRBJ1-2 TRBV10-3 CAISENEQGVYGYTF
TRBJ2-1 TRBV4-3 CASIQMSRRNSRRGVNNEQFF
TRBJ1-4 TRBV9 CASSPGGGISTNEKLFF
TRBJ1-5 TRBV18 CASSPGSSNQPQHF
TRBJ2-1 TRBV11-2 CASSLATGSHNEQFF
TRBJ1-2 TRBV9 CASSARDRNLYGYTF
TRBJ2-3 TRBV14 CASSQGWQGSDTQYF
TRBJ1-6 TRBV9 CTSSPRQGGNSPLHF
TRBJ1-2 TRBV27 CASREGGDHGYTF
TRBJ2-7 TRBV29-1 CSVVTGISYEQYF
- TRBV7-2 CASSKGAGLAYEQYF
TRBJ2-3 TRBV29-1 CSVGPGKSSTDTQYF
TRBJ2-2 TRBV11-2 CASSLAPDRANTGELFF
TRBJ2-1 TRBV27 CASRVGTSGNNEQFF
TRBJ2-7 TRBV7-9 CAIRGSPAKYEQYF
TRBJ1-4 TRBV30 CAWSRGNAEKLFF
TRBJ1-2 TRBV2 CASSLQDLFGYTF
TRBJ2-7 TRBV28 CASSLAGGSSSYEQYF
TRBJ2-2 TRBV11-2 CASSSKPGGGNTGELFF
TRBJ1-5 TRBV13 CASSQKGSNQPQHF
TRBJ1-5 TRBV13 CASSLDSNQPQHF
TRBJ1-1 TRBV7-9 CASSWGTGGQAFF
TRBJ1-1 TRBV6-6 CASSRGANTEAFF
TRBJ2-5 TRBV11-2 CASSSPGSRETQYF
TRBJ2-7 TRBV14 CASSPSGSYEQYF
TRBJ1-2 TRBV5-1 CASSLDPEGQFRYGYTF
TRBJ1-4 TRBV30 CAWSVNSFNEKLFF
TRBJ2-3 TRBV7-9 CASSLGLGPDTQYF
TRBJ1-1 TRBV4-3 CASSQQTGNTEAFF
TRBJ2-7 TRBV19 CASSVALAGMGSYEQYF
TRBJ1-2 TRBV6-5 CASSPGGNYGYTF
TRBJ1-1 TRBV10-2 CASRTGFLDTEAFF
TRBJ2-5 TRBV7-3 CASSLIGPSGQETQYF
TRBJ2-2 TRBV15 CATSRELAGGRAGELFF